Below are 27 T cell receptor beta chains sequenced from a single sample in a study of early T cells in non-severe SARS-CoV-2 infection. TCRdb used MiXCR to reprocess the 5' RACE reads, holding one entry per CDR3 protein. Seen here are just under 90,000 distinct CDR3 sequences, approximately 15% observed once, and the top ten hold over 6.5%. The source material was whole blood. All receptors come from an adult who was a healthcare worker with PCR-confirmed SARS-CoV-2 infection or an uninfected control (not recorded which).

V gene TRBV6-5 combines with J gene TRBJ1-1; D is possibly TRBD1 (5 bases). CDR1 is MNHEY, CDR2 SVGAGI, per germline. This CDR3 contains 15 residues. Trimming took 2 bases from V and 4 from J, leaving 14 bases between them. CDR3: CASSYGQGGTTEAFF. The CDR3 nucleotides are TGTGCCAGCAGTTACGGGCAGGGTGGTACCACTGAAGCTTTCTTT.

CDR3 sequence (DNA): TGTGCCAGTAGTACTCAGCATAGCAATCAGCCCCAGCATTTT. This encodes CASSTQHSNQPQHF. This sequence joins TRBV19 and TRBJ1-5; D not resolved. This CDR3 comprises 14 residues. CDR1 LNHDA and CDR2 SQIVND come from the germline V gene (reference sequence). Trimming stripped 4 bases from V and 0 bases from J, with 7 bases between.

The chain has TRBV20-1 and TRBJ2-7; D unclear. The V gene's germline CDR1 is DFQATT and CDR2 SNEGSKA (reference sequence). The ends were cut back, 0 bases at V and 2 bases at J, with 11 bases in the middle. CDR3 size: 14 residues. The CDR3 loop is CSAREEITTYEQYF. CDR3 nucleotides: TGCAGTGCTAGAGAAGAGATAACCACCTACGAGCAGTACTTC.

The genes are TRBV5-4 and TRBJ2-7; TRBD1 is a possible D gene (5 bases). The CDR3 sequence is 15 residues long. Germline-derived CDR1 and CDR2 are SGHNT and YYREEE (reference sequence). V lost 4 bases to trimming and J lost 5 bases, with 19 bases between them. The CDR3 nucleotides read TGTGCCAGCAGCCCCGCAGGCAGGACATTAGACGAGCAGTACTTC. It translates to CASSPAGRTLDEQYF.

This sequence joins TRBV25-1 and TRBJ2-7, with 8 bases that match TRBD2. This CDR3 is 16 amino acids long. J was trimmed by 2 bases and V by 4 bases; bases with no gene match: 10. Looked up from germline, CDR1 is MGHDK and CDR2 is SYGVNS. CDR3 DNA sequence: TGTGCCAGCAGTGCTCATAGCGGGACCTTAACCTACGAGCAGTACTTC. It specifies CASSAHSGTLTYEQYF.

The CDR3 DNA follows: TGCAGTGCCACGCGGGAGGGCCTAAGGGACGAGCAGTACTTC. This encodes CSATREGLRDEQYF. V and J are TRBV20-1 and TRBJ2-7; the match to TRBD2 covers 9 bases. The ends lost 6 bases at V and 5 bases at J; junction bases unmatched: 11. Looked up from germline, CDR1 is DFQATT and CDR2 is SNEGSKA (reference sequence). The CDR3 consists of 14 residues.

A few counts support this clonotype. The chain has TRBV7-2 and TRBJ1-6; D uncertain. CDR1 is SGHTA and CDR2 is FQGNSA in the germline V gene. The CDR3 is 16 amino acids. The germline V and J ends were trimmed by 1 base and 0 bases, with 7 bases remaining between them. CDR3 sequence: CASSLDRSSYNSPLHF. CDR3 sequence (DNA): TGTGCCAGCAGCTTAGACCGTAGCTCCTATAATTCACCCCTCCACTTT.

This sequence joins TRBV18 and TRBJ2-7; no reliable D call. The V and J ends lost 2 bases and 1 base respectively, with 6 bases between them. The CDR3 is made up of 13 amino acids. Germline lookup yields CDR1 KGHSH and CDR2 LQKENI. The chain's CDR3 is CASSPYKSYEQYF. CDR3 sequence (DNA): TGTGCCAGCTCACCATACAAGTCCTACGAGCAGTACTTC.

The chain combines TRBV28 with TRBJ1-2, with TRBD1 as a possible D gene (6 bases). Per the germline V gene, CDR1 is MDHEN and CDR2 is SYDVKM. V shed 3 bases and J shed 8 bases, with 22 bases lying between them. This CDR3 has 16 residues. CDR3 in DNA: TGTGCCAGCAGTTTTTTAGCAGGGGCCGGTTTAGGAGGCTACACCTTC. It codes for CASSFLAGAGLGGYTF.

The rearrangement joins TRBV5-1 to TRBJ2-7; D is ambiguous. The CDR3 has 14 residues. Germline CDR1 is SGHRS and CDR2 is YFSETQ. The ends were cut back, 4 bases at V and 5 bases at J, with 16 bases in the middle. In nucleotides, the CDR3 is TGCGCCAGCAGCCCGGATTCGCTGGGCAACGAGCAGTACTTC. Translating gives CASSPDSLGNEQYF.

At least ten counts were recorded for this clonotype. The gene calls are TRBV7-8 and TRBJ2-1; the match to TRBD2 covers 8 bases. The CDR3 runs 16 residues. With V trimmed by 2 bases and J by 8 bases, 11 bases remained unmatched. Germline values: CDR1 SGHVS, CDR2 FQNEAQ. For the CDR3, the DNA is TGTGCCAGCAGCTTAAGTGGGGCCGGGAGGGCCGATGAGCAGTTCTTC. Amino acids: CASSLSGAGRADEQFF.

This clonotype was found many times. The rearrangement links TRBV28 to TRBJ1-1; 8 positions agree with TRBD1. J lost 6 bases, V lost 0 bases, and 3 bases had no gene match. The CDR3 covers 14 residues. Germline V gene lookup returns CDR1 MDHEN and CDR2 SYDVKM. The CDR3 here is CASSLWRQGPEAFF. The CDR3 coding sequence is TGTGCCAGCAGTTTATGGCGACAGGGGCCTGAAGCTTTCTTT.

V usage is TRBV19 and J usage is TRBJ2-3; D remains ambiguous. In germline, CDR1 is LNHDA, CDR2 SQIVND (reference sequence). The CDR3 runs 13 residues. V was cut by 3 bases and J by 5 bases, with 9 bases left in between. CDR3 residues: CASSILWGDTQYF. CDR3 nucleotide sequence: TGTGCCAGTAGTATCCTCTGGGGAGATACGCAGTATTTT.

For the CDR3, the DNA is TGTGCCAGCAGCCAAGATTTACGCCAGGTCTATGGCTACACCTTC. It encodes CASSQDLRQVYGYTF. This rearrangement joins TRBV3-1 to TRBJ1-2; no clear D gene. The CDR3 consists of 15 residues. Trimming removed 0 bases at V and 4 bases at J, with 12 bases between. From germline, CDR1 is LGHDT and CDR2 YNNKEL (reference sequence).

The V gene is TRBV7-3, the J gene TRBJ1-1; tentatively, D is TRBD1 (6 bases). CDR1 and CDR2 (germline): SGHTA, FQGTGA. Trimming took 0 bases from V and 3 from J, leaving 11 bases between them. This CDR3 contains 15 residues. CDR3 protein: CASSLTGGGDTEAFF. The DNA for the CDR3 is TGTGCCAGCAGCTTAACGGGGGGCGGGGACACTGAAGCTTTCTTT.

V and J are TRBV18 and TRBJ2-1; 9 bases match TRBD2. Germline CDR1 and CDR2: KGHSH and LQKENI. This CDR3 has 15 amino acids. V shed 6 bases and J 9 bases; nucleotides not matched to a gene: 12. The CDR3, as DNA: TGTGCCAGCTCTCCCGAGGGGCCAGCGGGAGGTGAGCAGTTCTTC. Translation: CASSPEGPAGGEQFF.

This clonotype has only a few counts. The V call is TRBV6-5, the J call TRBJ2-3; D is unclear. Trimming left V 0 bases short and J 1 base short, with 8 bases between. Germline V gives CDR1 MNHEY, CDR2 SVGAGI. This CDR3 spans 15 amino acids. The DNA of the CDR3 is TGTGCCAGCAGTTACTCGTACCTCGGCACAGATACGCAGTATTTT. This gives the protein CASSYSYLGTDTQYF.

The rearrangement links TRBV20-1 to TRBJ2-7, with 10 bases aligning to TRBD1. Germline V gene sequence: CDR1 DFQATT, CDR2 SNEGSKA (reference sequence). The V gene end was trimmed by 2 bases and the J gene end by 4 bases; junction bases not matched to a gene: 5. The CDR3 loop spans 14 amino acids. In DNA, the CDR3 is TGCAGTGCTAGACCCTGGACAGGGGGGTACGAGCAGTACTTC. Amino acids: CSARPWTGGYEQYF.

The genes are TRBV9 and TRBJ2-1, with 14 bases aligning to TRBD2. The germline V gene encodes CDR1 SGDLS and CDR2 YYNGEE. The J segment lost 2 bases and the V segment lost 3 bases, leaving 7 bases of the junction unmatched. The CDR3 is 18 amino acids. CDR3 nucleotide sequence: TGTGCCAGCAGCGCGGGGACTAGCGGGAGTTCGGCCTACAATGAGCAGTTCTTC. This gives the protein CASSAGTSGSSAYNEQFF.

The J gene is TRBJ2-7, the V gene TRBV6-5; maybe TRBD1 (6 bases). This CDR3 has 11 residues. Trimming pared 10 bases from V and 3 bases from J, leaving 10 bases between. Germline V CDR1 and CDR2: MNHEY, SVGAGI. This CDR3 is CATGGGYEQYF. CDR3 in DNA: TGTGCCACTGGGGGCGGCTACGAGCAGTACTTC.

The rearrangement joins TRBV7-2 to TRBJ2-3; TRBD2 matches 13 bases. Germline values: CDR1 SGHTA, CDR2 FQGNSA. J gave up 5 bases and V 1 base, and 12 bases lay outside the gene matches. The CDR3 loop spans 19 amino acids. In nucleotides, the CDR3 is TGTGCCAGCAGCTTAGGGGCCCGAACTAGCGGGAGGGCCAAAGATACGCAGTATTTT. This gives the protein CASSLGARTSGRAKDTQYF.

The rearrangement links TRBV7-9 to TRBJ2-5; no clear D gene. The CDR3 is made up of 12 amino acids. The V gene lost 5 bases and the J gene lost 5 bases, with 9 bases spanning the gap. The V gene's germline CDR1 is SEHNR and CDR2 FQNEAQ (reference sequence). The CDR3 region is CASSASRETQYF. CDR3 nucleotides: TGTGCCAGCAGCGCATCCAGGGAGACCCAGTACTTC. Using reference TRBV7-9 and TRBJ2-5 for the parts outside the CDR3, the full variable domain is DTGVSQNPRHKITKRGQNVTFRCDPISEHNRLYWYRQTLGQGPEFLTYFQNEAQLEKSRLLSDRFSAERPKGSFSTLEIQRTEQGDSAMYLCASSASRETQYFGPGTRLLVL.

The sample holds a few counts of this clonotype. This chain joins TRBV10-1 and TRBJ2-5; D call uncertain. CDR1 is WNHNN and CDR2 is SYGVQD in the germline V gene (reference sequence). CDR3 length equals 13 residues. V lost 10 bases and J 2 bases, leaving 14 bases between the germline ends. The DNA of the CDR3 is TGCGCCATTTATCCGGACCGTCAAGAGACCCAGTACTTC. Its translation: CAIYPDRQETQYF.

This chain links TRBV29-1 with TRBJ2-1; TRBD1 or TRBD2 may be the D gene (5 bases each). The germline CDR1 and CDR2 sequences are SQVTM and ANQGSEA. The V gene lost 5 bases and the J gene lost 6 bases, with 29 bases spanning the gap. The CDR3 has 18 amino acids. CDR3 sequence reads: CSVLSRDLGLGSGNEQFF. The CDR3 bases are TGCAGCGTTCTTTCCAGGGACCTGGGTTTAGGTTCGGGCAATGAGCAGTTCTTC.

This clonotype was counted many times. The chain recombines TRBV18 with TRBJ1-2; a possible D gene is TRBD1 (5 bases). This CDR3 is built from 14 residues. From germline, CDR1 is KGHSH and CDR2 LQKENI. V gave up 2 bases and J gave up 9 bases, with 16 bases separating them. CDR3 residues: CASSPEEGVKSYTF. CDR3 sequence (DNA): TGTGCCAGCTCACCAGAGGAAGGGGTGAAAAGCTACACCTTC.

Many counts were recorded for this clonotype. The J gene is TRBJ2-1, the V gene TRBV27, with 7 positions matching TRBD2. The CDR3 is made up of 16 amino acids. J gave up 6 bases and V 6 bases, and 14 bases lay outside the gene matches. Germline-derived CDR1 and CDR2 are MNHEY and SMNVEV (reference sequence). The CDR3 sequence is CASSLDPGGGGNEQFF. In nucleotides, the CDR3 is TGTGCCAGCAGCCTCGACCCTGGCGGGGGTGGCAATGAGCAGTTCTTC.

The V gene is TRBV14, the J gene TRBJ2-2; D not certain. This CDR3 has 16 amino acids. Germline V gene lookup returns CDR1 SGHDN and CDR2 FVKESK. V was pared by 1 base and J by 4 bases, with 13 bases between. DNA of the CDR3: TGTGCCAGCAGCCAAGGTACCGATATGCGCACCGGGGAGCTGTTTTTT. It yields the protein CASSQGTDMRTGELFF.